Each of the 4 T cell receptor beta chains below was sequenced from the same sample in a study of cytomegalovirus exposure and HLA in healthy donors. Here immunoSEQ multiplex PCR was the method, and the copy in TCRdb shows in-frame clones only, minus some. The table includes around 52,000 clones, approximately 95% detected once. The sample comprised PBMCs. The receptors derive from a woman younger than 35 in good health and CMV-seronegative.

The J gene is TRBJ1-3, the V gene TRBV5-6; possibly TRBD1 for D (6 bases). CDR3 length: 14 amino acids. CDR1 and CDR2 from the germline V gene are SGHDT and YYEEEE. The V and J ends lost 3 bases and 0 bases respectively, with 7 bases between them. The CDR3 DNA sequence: TGTGCCAGCAGCTGGACAGACTCTGGAAACACCATATATTTT. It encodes CASSWTDSGNTIYF.

The CDR3 region has the DNA TGTGCCAGTATCACCCAGGGGGACCCTAACTATGGCTACACCTTC. It is translated as CASITQGDPNYGYTF. The J gene is TRBJ1-2, the V gene TRBV19, with TRBD1 identical over 7 bases. Trimming removed 7 bases from V and 0 bases from J; junction bases left unmatched: 8. CDR1 is LNHDA and CDR2 is SQIVND in the germline V gene (reference sequence). CDR3 length: 15 residues.

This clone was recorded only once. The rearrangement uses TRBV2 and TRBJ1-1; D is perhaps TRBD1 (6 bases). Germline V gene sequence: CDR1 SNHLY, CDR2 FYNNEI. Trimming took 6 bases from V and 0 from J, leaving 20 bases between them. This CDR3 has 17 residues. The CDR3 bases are TGTGCCAGCAGCCGCCCATTTCAGGGGCCTATGAACACTGAAGCTTTCTTT. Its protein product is CASSRPFQGPMNTEAFF.

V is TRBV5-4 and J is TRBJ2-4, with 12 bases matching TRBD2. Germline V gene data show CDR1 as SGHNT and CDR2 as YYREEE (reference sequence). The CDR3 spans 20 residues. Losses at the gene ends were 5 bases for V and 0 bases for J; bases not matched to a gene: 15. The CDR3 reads CASSWIRTSGEILAKNIQYF. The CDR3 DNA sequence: TGTGCCAGCAGTTGGATCCGGACTAGCGGGGAGATTTTAGCCAAAAACATTCAGTACTTC.